Each of the 7 T cell receptor beta chains below was sequenced from the same sample in a study of OX40 agonist ivuxolimab in advanced cancers. Assay: immunoSEQ multiplex PCR; the TCRdb copy retains only in-frame clones and omits some. Among about 60,000 clones, around 81% were seen once, and the ten largest hold roughly 0.99%. Sample: CD4+ or CD8+ T cells sorted from blood, taken in a trial of the OX40 agonist ivuxolimab. These TCRs come from an adult with an advanced solid tumor such as melanoma, head and neck, liver or kidney cancer.

The V and J genes are TRBV19 and TRBJ1-5; 7 nucleotides align to TRBD1. The CDR3 totals 16 residues. The germline V gene encodes CDR1 LNHDA and CDR2 SQIVND (reference sequence). The trim removed 8 bases at V and 8 bases at J, leaving 18 bases unmatched. CDR3: CASHLPNYRGTKPQHF. The CDR3 DNA sequence: TGTGCCAGTCATCTACCGAATTACAGGGGAACGAAGCCCCAGCATTTT.

J is TRBJ2-2 and V is TRBV27; 10 bases are shared with TRBD1. This CDR3 is 15 amino acids long. Per germline, CDR1 MNHEY and CDR2 SMNVEV (reference sequence). Germline trimming cut 6 bases from V and 4 bases from J; bases unmatched to any gene: 5. The chain's CDR3 is CASRGDRGFTGELFF. In DNA form, the CDR3 reads TGTGCCAGCAGGGGGGACAGGGGCTTCACCGGGGAGCTGTTTTTT.

This sequence joins TRBV5-8 and TRBJ2-1; 12 nucleotides match TRBD2. V trimming: 2 bases; J trimming: 10 bases; junction bases outside the gene matches: 10. From germline, CDR1 is SGHTS and CDR2 YDEGEE. The CDR3 runs 16 residues. DNA of the CDR3: TGTGCCAGCAGCTTAAAACTAGCGGGGGGAAGAGGGGAGCAGTTCTTC. This gives the protein CASSLKLAGGRGEQFF.

The chain is built from TRBV5-5 and TRBJ1-3; the D gene is possibly TRBD1 (5 bases). From germline, CDR1 is SGHKS and CDR2 YYEKEE (reference sequence). Trimming removed 0 bases from V and 4 bases from J, with 11 bases in between. CDR3 size: 15 residues. The CDR3 DNA reads as TGTGCCAGCAGCTTGGGAGGGGAATCAGGAAACACCATATATTTT. Protein sequence: CASSLGGESGNTIYF.

The chain employs TRBV28 and TRBJ2-3; a weak D match, TRBD1 (5 bases). Germline V gene data show CDR1 as MDHEN and CDR2 as SYDVKM. The CDR3 length is 13 residues. Trimming stripped 8 bases from V and 2 bases from J, with 11 bases between. In DNA form, the CDR3 reads TGTGCCAGCGAAGGGGTAAACACAGATACGCAGTATTTT. It is translated as CASEGVNTDTQYF. Looking up the rest from reference TRBV28 and TRBJ2-3 gives the full variable domain: DVKVTQSSRYLVKRTGEKVFLECVQDMDHENMFWYRQDPGLGLRLIYFSYDVKMKEKGDIPEGYSVSREKKERFSLILESASTNQTSMYLCASEGVNTDTQYFGPGTRLTVL.

This rearrangement joins TRBV5-1 to TRBJ2-2; unclear D gene. CDR3 length: 14 amino acids. V was shortened by 0 bases and J by 7 bases, with 10 bases between the two germline ends. CDR1 is SGHRS, CDR2 YFSETQ, per germline. Written as DNA, the CDR3 is TGCGCCAGCAGCTTGGAAAGGCCCTACGGGGAGCTGTTTTTT. Translation: CASSLERPYGELFF.

The J gene is TRBJ1-4, the V gene TRBV5-1; 8 bases align to TRBD1. Per germline, CDR1 SGHRS and CDR2 YFSETQ. CDR3 size: 15 residues. The trim removed 3 bases at V and 4 bases at J, leaving 5 bases unmatched. The CDR3 DNA follows: TGCGCCAGCAGCTGGGAGGGACAGGATAATGAAAAACTGTTTTTT. This translates into CASSWEGQDNEKLFF. The entire variable domain, with the rest obtained from reference TRBV5-1 and TRBJ1-4, is as follows: KAGVTQTPRYLIKTRGQQVTLSCSPISGHRSVSWYQQTPGQGLQFLFEYFSETQRNKGNFPGRFSGRQFSNSRSEMNVSTLELGDSALYLCASSWEGQDNEKLFFGSGTQLSVL.